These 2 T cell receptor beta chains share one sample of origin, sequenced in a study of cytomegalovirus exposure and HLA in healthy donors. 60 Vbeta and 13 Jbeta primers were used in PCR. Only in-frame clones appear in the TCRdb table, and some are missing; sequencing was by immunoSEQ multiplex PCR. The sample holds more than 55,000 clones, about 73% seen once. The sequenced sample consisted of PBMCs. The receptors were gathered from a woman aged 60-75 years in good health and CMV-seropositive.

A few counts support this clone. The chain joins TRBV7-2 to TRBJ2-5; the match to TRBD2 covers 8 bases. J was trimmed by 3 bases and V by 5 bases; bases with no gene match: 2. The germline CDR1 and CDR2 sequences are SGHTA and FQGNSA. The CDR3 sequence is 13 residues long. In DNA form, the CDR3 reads TGTGCCAGCAGCCCGGGACTAGAAGAGACCCAGTACTTC. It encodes CASSPGLEETQYF.

The CDR3 DNA follows: TGTGCCAGCAGAGACAGGGGGCTTTCCTACGAGCAGTACTTC. As protein: CASRDRGLSYEQYF. The V gene is TRBV6-5, the J gene TRBJ2-7, with 10 bases that match TRBD1. V gave up 6 bases and J gave up 1 base; unmatched junction bases: 3. This CDR3 spans 14 amino acids. The germline gives CDR1 MNHEY, CDR2 SVGAGI.